This TCR beta chain was obtained from a study of blood T cell repertoires in COVID-19. Source study methods: Researchers report that nucleated cell counts were estimated from reference gene primer amplification. Some clones are missing from TCRdb's copy, which holds only in-frame ones; the method was immunoSEQ multiplex PCR. That table supplies the V and J calls and clone size; D and trimming were determined from the DNA. This table has roughly 150,000 clones, roughly nine tenths appearing once. This clone has a single count. V dropped 4 bases and J dropped 3; count of bases not matched to a gene: 12. In germline, CDR1 is SGHVS, CDR2 FNYEAQ. The CDR3 extends over 18 amino acids.

The sample consisted of peripheral blood. The TCR was taken from a man aged 55 to 70 with active or convalescent COVID-19. The chain couples TRBV7-6 to TRBJ2-2, with TRBD1 matching 9 bases. The CDR3: CASSSRGDRVFDTGELFF. The CDR3 coding sequence is TGTGCCAGCAGCTCCAGGGGGGACAGGGTCTTCGACACCGGGGAGCTGTTTTTT.